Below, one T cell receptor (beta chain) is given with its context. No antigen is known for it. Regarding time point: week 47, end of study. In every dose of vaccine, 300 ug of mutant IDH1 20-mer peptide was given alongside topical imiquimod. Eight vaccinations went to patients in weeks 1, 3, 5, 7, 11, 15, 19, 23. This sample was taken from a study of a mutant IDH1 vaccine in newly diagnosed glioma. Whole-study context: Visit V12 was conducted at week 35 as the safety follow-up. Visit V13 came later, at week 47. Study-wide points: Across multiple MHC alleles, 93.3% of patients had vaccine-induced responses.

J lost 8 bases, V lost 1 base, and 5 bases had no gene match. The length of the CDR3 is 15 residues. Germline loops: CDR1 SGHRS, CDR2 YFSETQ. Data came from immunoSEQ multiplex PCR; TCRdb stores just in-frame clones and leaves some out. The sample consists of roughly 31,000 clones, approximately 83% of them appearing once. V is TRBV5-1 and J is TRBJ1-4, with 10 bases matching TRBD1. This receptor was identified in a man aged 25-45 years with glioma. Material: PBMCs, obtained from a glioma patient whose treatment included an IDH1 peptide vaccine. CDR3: CASSLMGQGSEKLFF. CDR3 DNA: TGCGCCAGCAGCTTGATGGGACAGGGGTCGGAAAAACTGTTTTTT.